This TCR beta chain was captured by sequencing in a study of CXCR3-negative and CXCR3-positive naive CD8 T cells. Naive CD8+ T cells had a CD45RO-CCR7+CD27+CD95- phenotype. The germline V gene has CDR1 SGHDN and CDR2 FVKESK. The CDR3 has 14 amino acids. UMI-labeled 5' RACE TRB cDNA libraries were prepared from the cells. TCRdb reanalyzed the 5' RACE reads, giving one entry per CDR3 protein sequence and no DNA. Recorded for this sample: some 130,000 distinct CDR3 sequences. As for this clonotype: What it binds is unknown.

Study-wide results and caveats: TRB CDR3 hydrophobicity was greater in CXCR3-positive naive cells than in CXCR3-negative naive cells.

The chain combines TRBV14 with TRBJ1-2. This TCR was sampled from a human donor in good health. Some clones in this sample may be carry-over from other donors' samples. Sequencing was performed on naive CXCR3+ CD8+ T cells from blood. Subset here: CD45RO-CCR7+CD27+CD95- naive CD8+ T cells expressing CXCR3 (TNR3+). This CDR3 is CASSPVQGPYGYTF. The full variable domain, in which reference TRBV14 and TRBJ1-2 provide the parts outside the CDR3, is EAGVTQFPSHSVIEKGQTVTLRCDPISGHDNLYWYRRVMGKEIKFLLHFVKESKQDESGMPNNRFLAERTGGTYSTLKVQPAELEDSGVYFCASSPVQGPYGYTFGSGTRLTVV.